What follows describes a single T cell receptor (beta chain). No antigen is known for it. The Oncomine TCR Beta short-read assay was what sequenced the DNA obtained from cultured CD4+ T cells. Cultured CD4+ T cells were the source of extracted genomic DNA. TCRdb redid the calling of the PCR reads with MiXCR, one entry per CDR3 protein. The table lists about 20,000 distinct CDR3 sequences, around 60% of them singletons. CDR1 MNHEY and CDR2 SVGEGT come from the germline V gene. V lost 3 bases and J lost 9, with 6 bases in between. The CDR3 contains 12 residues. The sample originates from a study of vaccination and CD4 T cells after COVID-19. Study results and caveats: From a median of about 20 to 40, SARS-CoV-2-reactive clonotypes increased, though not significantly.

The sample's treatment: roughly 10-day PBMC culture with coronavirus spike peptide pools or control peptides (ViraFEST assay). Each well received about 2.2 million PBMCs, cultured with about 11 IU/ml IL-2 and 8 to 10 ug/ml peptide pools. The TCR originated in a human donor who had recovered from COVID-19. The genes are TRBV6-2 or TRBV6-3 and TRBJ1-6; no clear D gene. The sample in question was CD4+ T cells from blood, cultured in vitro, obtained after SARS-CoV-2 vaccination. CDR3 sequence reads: CASSYAGSPLHF. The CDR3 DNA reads TGTGCCAGCAGTTATGCGGGTTCACCCCTCCACTTT.